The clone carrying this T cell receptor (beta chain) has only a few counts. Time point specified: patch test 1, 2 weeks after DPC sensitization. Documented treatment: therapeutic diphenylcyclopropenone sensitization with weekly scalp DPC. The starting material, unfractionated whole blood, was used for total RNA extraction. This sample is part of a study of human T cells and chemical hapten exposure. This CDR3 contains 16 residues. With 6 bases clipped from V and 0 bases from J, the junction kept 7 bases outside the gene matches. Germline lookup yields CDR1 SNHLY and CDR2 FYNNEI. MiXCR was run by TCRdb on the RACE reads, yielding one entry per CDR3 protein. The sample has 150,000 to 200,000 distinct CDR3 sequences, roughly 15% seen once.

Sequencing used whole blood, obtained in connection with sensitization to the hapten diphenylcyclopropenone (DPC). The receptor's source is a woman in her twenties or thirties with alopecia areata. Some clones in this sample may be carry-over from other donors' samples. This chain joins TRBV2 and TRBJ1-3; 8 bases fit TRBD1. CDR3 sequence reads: CASSPTGALSGNTIYF. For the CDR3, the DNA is TGTGCCAGCAGCCCGACAGGGGCGCTCTCTGGAAACACCATATATTTT.